This TCR beta chain was documented in a study of cytomegalovirus exposure and HLA in healthy donors. Study-level findings and limits: High specificity and sensitivity for cytomegalovirus status were reported for the classifier.

Germline CDR1 SGHAT, CDR2 FQNNGV. This CDR3 is 14 amino acids long. Trimming at V came to 4 bases and at J to 7 bases, leaving 7 bases not matched to a gene. Healthy bone marrow donors made up the cohort. In the case of this clone: What it binds is unknown.

PCR primers comprised 60 Vbeta and 13 Jbeta primers. Source study methods: About 11 million of the 80 million or so unique TCR beta chains counted in a later analysis were shared. Sequencing was performed with immunoSEQ multiplex PCR; in TCRdb, only in-frame clones are kept and a portion is missing. V, J and clone size are taken as reported in that table, and D and trimming were inferred from the DNA itself. This table holds around 140,000 clones, about 80% found once. The J gene is TRBJ2-7, the V gene TRBV11-2, with 10 bases lining up with TRBD1. The material sequenced was PBMCs. The TCR originated in a man between 40 and 49 years old in good health and CMV-seronegative. The CDR3 is CASSWGDRGGEQYF. The CDR3 bases are TGTGCCAGCAGCTGGGGGGACAGGGGAGGAGAGCAGTACTTC.